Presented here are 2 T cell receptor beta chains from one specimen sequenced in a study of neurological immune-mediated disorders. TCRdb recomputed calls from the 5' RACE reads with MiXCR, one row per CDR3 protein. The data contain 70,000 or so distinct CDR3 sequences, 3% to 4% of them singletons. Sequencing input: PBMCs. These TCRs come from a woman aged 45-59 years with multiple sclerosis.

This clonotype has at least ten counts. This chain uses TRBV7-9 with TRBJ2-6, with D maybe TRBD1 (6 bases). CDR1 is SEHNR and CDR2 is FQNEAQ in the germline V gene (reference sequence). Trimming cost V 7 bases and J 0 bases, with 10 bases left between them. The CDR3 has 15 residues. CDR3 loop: CASTTGSSGANVLTF. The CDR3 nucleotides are TGTGCCAGCACCACAGGGAGCTCTGGGGCCAACGTCCTGACTTTC. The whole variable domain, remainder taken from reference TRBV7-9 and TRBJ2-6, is DTGVSQNPRHKITKRGQNVTFRCDPISEHNRLYWYRQTLGQGPEFLTYFQNEAQLEKSRLLSDRFSAERPKGSFSTLEIQRTEQGDSAMYLCASTTGSSGANVLTFGAGSRLTVL.

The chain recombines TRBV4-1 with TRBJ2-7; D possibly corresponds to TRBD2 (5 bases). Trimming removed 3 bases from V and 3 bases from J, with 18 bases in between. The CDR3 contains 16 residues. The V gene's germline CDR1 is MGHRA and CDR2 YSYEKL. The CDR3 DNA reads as TGCGCCAGCAGCCAGGTACCGGGAAAGGGAATCTACGAGCAGTACTTC. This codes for CASSQVPGKGIYEQYF.